These T cell receptor beta chains were read from a single sample in a study of OX40 agonist ivuxolimab in advanced cancers. Method: immunoSEQ multiplex PCR; TCRdb's copy keeps in-frame clones and lacks some. This sample yields roughly 60,000 clones, of which roughly 84% are seen a single time; approximately 2% belongs to the top ten. Specimen: CD4+ or CD8+ T cells sorted from blood, collected in a trial of the OX40 agonist ivuxolimab. The receptors come from an adult with an advanced solid tumor such as melanoma, head and neck, liver or kidney cancer. The conserved cysteine and the conserved F or W are not part of the CDR3 here. Each record gives: CDR3 length, J gene, V gene, CDR3 protein.

length: 12; J: TRBJ1-2; V: TRBV6-1; CDR3: ASRTGETDYGYT
length: 10; J: TRBJ1-2; V: TRBV28; CDR3: ASSRQGYGYT
length: 12; J: TRBJ2-1; V: TRBV18; CDR3: ASSPPAGGNEQF
length: 13; J: TRBJ2-2; V: TRBV28; CDR3: ASSFSFSNTGELF
length: 12; J: TRBJ2-5; V: TRBV27; CDR3: ASSPWGVGETQY
length: 11; J: TRBJ1-6; V: TRBV30; CDR3: AWSAGTASPLH
length: 13; J: TRBJ2-6; V: TRBV7-2; CDR3: ASSLGSSGANVLT
length: 12; J: TRBJ2-2; V: TRBV11-3; CDR3: ASSLSSVAGELF
length: 9; J: TRBJ2-1; V: TRBV29-1; CDR3: SVGLWDEQF
length: 10; J: TRBJ2-1; V: TRBV6-4; CDR3: ASSREGKEQF
length: 13; J: TRBJ2-7; V: TRBV7-3; CDR3: ASSSLGGDGYEQY
length: 10; J: TRBJ2-1; V: TRBV11-2; CDR3: ASSVRGDEQF
length: 13; J: TRBJ2-2; V: TRBV6-1; CDR3: ASTLTRGSTGELF
length: 12; J: TRBJ2-2; V: TRBV28; CDR3: ASFASGDTGELF
length: 12; J: TRBJ1-2; V: TRBV7-8; CDR3: ASSSTTGSYGYT
length: 12; J: TRBJ1-5; V: TRBV30; CDR3: AWSQTGNYQPQH
length: 10; J: TRBJ2-2; V: TRBV7-8; CDR3: ASSAGTARLF
length: 10; J: TRBJ2-2; V: TRBV11-3; CDR3: ASSLNTGELF
length: 12; J: TRBJ2-5; V: TRBV5-1; CDR3: ASSPAGLGETQY
length: 12; J: TRBJ1-1; V: TRBV7-3; CDR3: ASSPGTENTEAF
length: 10; J: TRBJ2-3; V: TRBV2; CDR3: ASSGITDTQY
length: 15; J: TRBJ2-3; V: TRBV7-6; CDR3: ASSFGTSAGGLDTQY
length: 15; J: TRBJ1-2; V: TRBV23-1; CDR3: ASSQLGPGLRNYGYT
length: 12; J: TRBJ2-3; V: TRBV29-1; CDR3: SVEGGRGTDTQY
length: 8; J: TRBJ2-7; V: TRBV2; CDR3: ASRWGHQY
length: 13; J: TRBJ1-2; V: TRBV5-1; CDR3: ASSQGDRGDHGYT
length: 12; J: TRBJ2-3; V: TRBV28; CDR3: ASSPRRLGDTQY
length: 11; J: TRBJ1-1; V: TRBV21-1; CDR3: ARSGALNTEAF
length: 12; J: TRBJ1-1; V: TRBV7-2; CDR3: ASTRTGSGTEAF
length: 13; J: TRBJ1-2; V: TRBV19; CDR3: ASSITGQGAYGYT
length: 12; J: TRBJ1-5; V: TRBV6-1; CDR3: ASSLRDIRQPQH
length: 9; J: TRBJ2-5; V: TRBV20-1; CDR3: SARGTETQY
length: 12; J: TRBJ1-1; V: TRBV7-9; CDR3: ASRRRTPNTEAF
length: 14; J: TRBJ2-7; V: TRBV7-2; CDR3: ASSFLTSGGPYEQY
length: 9; J: TRBJ1-1; V: TRBV7-9; CDR3: ASSYTQEAF
length: 13; J: TRBJ2-5; V: TRBV28; CDR3: ASSPYGRPTETQY
length: 12; J: TRBJ2-3; V: TRBV7-3; CDR3: ASSLEHGGNTQY
length: 11; J: TRBJ2-7; V: TRBV27; CDR3: ASSPNGAYEQY
length: 11; J: TRBJ1-3; V: TRBV28; CDR3: ASRGYSGNTIY
length: 14; J: TRBJ2-2; V: TRBV5-5; CDR3: ASSLEQGRSTGELF
length: 13; J: TRBJ2-5; V: TRBV5-4; CDR3: ASSSSRGGQETQY
length: 13; J: TRBJ2-1; V: TRBV9; CDR3: ASSVWDRGGDEQF
length: 11; J: TRBJ2-7; V: TRBV6-6; CDR3: ASSLGGSDEQY
length: 10; J: TRBJ2-5; V: TRBV10-3; CDR3: AIREGRETQY
length: 12; J: TRBJ2-3; V: TRBV19; CDR3: ATTDRASTDTQY
length: 12; J: TRBJ1-1; V: TRBV4-3; CDR3: ASSQEPAYTEAF
length: 15; J: TRBJ2-2; V: TRBV4-3; CDR3: ASSPQTYREYTGELF
length: 12; J: TRBJ1-2; V: TRBV30; CDR3: AWSGQGGGYGYT
length: 14; J: TRBJ2-1; V: TRBV10-3; CDR3: AISESGRGDTNEQF